The 29 T cell receptor beta chains in this list originate from one sample, sequenced in a study of blood T cell repertoires in COVID-19. Clones were sequenced by immunoSEQ multiplex PCR, and TCRdb holds only the in-frame ones, with some missing. The sample lists fewer than 200,000 clones, roughly 90% occurring once. Input material: PBMCs or T cells enriched from blood (not recorded which). The receptors here all came from a human donor with acute COVID-19. The donor label of this sample is uncertain.

The chain carries TRBV9 and TRBJ2-3; 9 nucleotides align to TRBD1. This CDR3 region has 15 residues. Germline V CDR1 and CDR2: SGDLS, YYNGEE. J lost 3 bases, V lost 0 bases, and 2 bases had no gene match. The CDR3: CASSVDGQGTDTQYF. The CDR3, as DNA: TGTGCCAGCAGCGTAGATGGACAGGGGACAGATACGCAGTATTTT.

The chain carries TRBV7-6 and TRBJ2-7, with 8 bases lining up with TRBD1. V trimming: 5 bases; J trimming: 0 bases; junction bases outside the gene matches: 9. The CDR3 is made up of 16 amino acids. CDR1 and CDR2 (germline): SGHVS, FNYEAQ. In DNA form, the CDR3 reads TGTGCCAGCAGCACCCGGACAGGGCCAAGCTCCTACGAGCAGTACTTC. Translating it yields CASSTRTGPSSYEQYF.

V is TRBV5-1 and J is TRBJ1-2, with no clear D. Per the germline V gene, CDR1 is SGHRS and CDR2 is YFSETQ. This CDR3 contains 13 residues. V shed 4 bases and J shed 6 bases, with 13 bases lying between them. CDR3 in DNA: TGCGCCAGCAGCGTACGCAGTGAGGATGGCTACACCTTC. The encoded protein is CASSVRSEDGYTF. The whole variable domain, remainder taken from reference TRBV5-1 and TRBJ1-2, is KAGVTQTPRYLIKTRGQQVTLSCSPISGHRSVSWYQQTPGQGLQFLFEYFSETQRNKGNFPGRFSGRQFSNSRSEMNVSTLELGDSALYLCASSVRSEDGYTFGSGTRLTVV.

The V and J genes are TRBV3-1 (or the pseudogene TRBV3-2) and TRBJ2-1; D is possibly TRBD1 (5 bases). V was clipped by 3 bases and J by 9 bases, with 12 bases between them. The CDR3 runs to 13 residues. Germline V gene lookup returns CDR1 LGHDT and CDR2 YNNKEL (reference sequence). CDR3 region: CASSHGRVGEQFF. DNA for the CDR3: TGTGCCAGCAGCCATGGCAGGGTTGGTGAGCAGTTCTTC.

This clone was observed a handful of times. The chain has TRBV7-9 and TRBJ1-1; D uncertain. The germline V gene encodes CDR1 SEHNR and CDR2 FQNEAQ (reference sequence). CDR3 length equals 14 residues. V lost 1 base and J 8 bases, leaving 14 bases between the germline ends. The CDR3 region is CASSLVSNFAEAFF. The CDR3 DNA is TGTGCCAGCAGCTTAGTCTCCAACTTCGCCGAAGCTTTCTTT. The full variable domain, its missing parts supplied by reference TRBV7-9 and TRBJ1-1, is DTGVSQNPRHKITKRGQNVTFRCDPISEHNRLYWYRQTLGQGPEFLTYFQNEAQLEKSRLLSDRFSAERPKGSFSTLEIQRTEQGDSAMYLCASSLVSNFAEAFFGQGTRLTVV.

The chain is built from TRBV7-3 and TRBJ2-7; the D gene is possibly TRBD2 (6 bases). The CDR3 has 12 residues. The V gene's germline CDR1 is SGHTA and CDR2 FQGTGA. V lost 8 bases and J lost 4, with 12 bases in between. CDR3 nucleotides: TGTGCCAGCCATGGGGCGGGGTACGAGCAGTACTTC. This sequence encodes CASHGAGYEQYF.

The V call is TRBV27, the J call TRBJ1-4; D is uncertain. The germline V and J ends were trimmed by 4 bases and 0 bases, with 6 bases remaining between them. The CDR3 runs to 14 residues. In germline, CDR1 is MNHEY, CDR2 SMNVEV (reference sequence). The CDR3 loop reads CASSSSATNEKLFF. The CDR3, as DNA: TGTGCCAGCAGTTCCAGTGCAACTAATGAAAAACTGTTTTTT. The full variable domain, rest sourced from reference TRBV27 and TRBJ1-4, is EAQVTQNPRYLITVTGKKLTVTCSQNMNHEYMSWYRQDPGLGLRQIYYSMNVEVTDKGDVPEGYKVSRKEKRNFPLILESPSPNQTSLYFCASSSSATNEKLFFGSGTQLSVL.

The V and J genes are TRBV30 and TRBJ2-7, with 7 nucleotides matching TRBD2. Germline V lookup: CDR1 GTSNPN, CDR2 SVGIG (reference sequence). CDR3 length equals 13 residues. The V and J ends lost 3 bases and 6 bases, in that order; junction bases with no gene match: 8. CDR3 nucleotides: TGTGCCTGGAGCTTAGGGGAGGGGCGCGAGCAGTACTTC. Its translation: CAWSLGEGREQYF. Supplemented by reference TRBV30 and TRBJ2-7, the full variable domain reads SQTIHQWPATLVQPVGSPLSLECTVEGTSNPNLYWYRQAAGRGLQLLFYSVGIGQISSEVPQNLSASRPQDRQFILSSKKLLLSDSGFYLCAWSLGEGREQYFGPGTRLTVT.

This clone was counted a few times. The V gene is TRBV7-9, the J gene TRBJ1-3; TRBD1 matches at 7 bases. The CDR3 spans 15 residues. The J segment lost 5 bases and the V segment lost 3 bases, leaving 7 bases of the junction unmatched. The germline gives CDR1 SEHNR, CDR2 FQNEAQ (reference sequence). The CDR3 loop is CASSLVGGGRNTIYF. CDR3 DNA: TGTGCCAGCAGCTTGGTAGGGGGCGGACGAAACACCATATATTTT.

This rearrangement joins TRBV19 to TRBJ1-6, with D maybe TRBD1 (5 bases). V was clipped by 11 bases and J by 4 bases, with 12 bases between them. The CDR3 extends over 13 amino acids. The V gene's germline CDR1 is LNHDA and CDR2 SQIVND (reference sequence). CDR3 sequence reads: CASKGVYNSPLHF. The CDR3 DNA reads TGTGCCTCCAAAGGGGTGTATAATTCACCCCTCCACTTT.

Written as DNA, the CDR3 is TGCGCCAGCAGCCTGGACAGGGGGTCCTACGAGCAGTACTTC. Translated, it gives CASSLDRGSYEQYF. This chain joins TRBV4-1 and TRBJ2-7; 10 bases line up with TRBD1. Germline values: CDR1 MGHRA, CDR2 YSYEKL. CDR3 length: 14 residues. V trimming: 4 bases; J trimming: 1 base; junction bases outside the gene matches: 1.

The J gene is TRBJ2-1, the V gene TRBV7-9; D possibly corresponds to TRBD2 (5 bases). V lost 1 base to trimming and J lost 0 bases, with 19 bases between them. The CDR3 has 19 residues. Germline V gene lookup returns CDR1 SEHNR and CDR2 FQNEAQ (reference sequence). In nucleotides, the CDR3 is TGTGCCAGCAGCTTAGTAAATAGGAGGTGGGCGAGCTCCTACAATGAGCAGTTCTTC. It encodes CASSLVNRRWASSYNEQFF.

The gene calls are TRBV5-1 and TRBJ2-4; 7 nucleotides line up with TRBD1. Germline CDR1 SGHRS, CDR2 YFSETQ. V dropped 0 bases and J dropped 3; count of bases not matched to a gene: 12. The CDR3 length is 18 residues. The CDR3 sequence is CASSLELTGAAGKNIQYF. The CDR3 coding sequence is TGCGCCAGCAGCTTGGAATTAACAGGGGCCGCCGGCAAAAACATTCAGTACTTC.

This rearrangement joins TRBV6-5 to TRBJ2-2, with TRBD2 matching 12 bases. Germline trimming cut 5 bases from V and 5 bases from J; bases unmatched to any gene: 3. The CDR3 sequence is 15 residues long. Germline lookup yields CDR1 MNHEY and CDR2 SVGAGI. The CDR3 coding sequence is TGTGCCAGCAGTACTCTAGCGGGGGGGACCGGGGAGCTGTTTTTT. Encoded protein: CASSTLAGGTGELFF.

This clone was counted a few times. The chain has TRBV11-2 and TRBJ2-7, with 9 bases matching TRBD1. The CDR3 covers 16 residues. J gave up 2 bases and V 1 base, and 6 bases lay outside the gene matches. Germline CDR1 SGHAT, CDR2 FQNNGV. The CDR3 nucleotides read TGTGCCAGCAGCTTAGGGGAAGGGACAGGGCCCTACGAGCAGTACTTC. This translates into CASSLGEGTGPYEQYF.

With regard to this clone: The junction shows a germline mismatch at one end, possibly a read error. This chain links TRBV3-1 (or the pseudogene TRBV3-2) with TRBJ2-7; D gene ambiguous. The CDR3 runs 14 residues. Germline CDR1 LGHDT, CDR2 YNNKEL (reference sequence). The CDR3 loop is CASRQAPTSYEQYF. The CDR3 DNA sequence: TGTGCCAGCAGGCAAGCCCCCACTTCCTACGAGCAGTACTTC.

A single count supports this clone. V usage is TRBV7-9 and J usage is TRBJ1-3; 9 bases are shared with TRBD1. Germline V gene lookup returns CDR1 SEHNR and CDR2 FQNEAQ (reference sequence). The V segment lost 5 bases and the J segment 4 bases; nucleotides outside the gene matches: 6. There are 15 residues in the CDR3. CDR3 sequence (DNA): TGTGCCAGCAGCACAAACAGGGGGCTCGGAAACACCATATATTTT. Protein sequence: CASSTNRGLGNTIYF.

The chain carries TRBV5-6 and TRBJ2-3, with D unresolved. Trimming took off 4 bases at V and 0 bases at J, with 6 bases between the two ends. Germline CDR1 reads SGHDT; CDR2 reads YYEEEE. CDR3 size: 13 residues. CDR3: CASSHSSTDTQYF. The CDR3 region has the DNA TGTGCCAGCAGCCACAGTAGCACAGATACGCAGTATTTT. The entire variable domain, with the rest obtained from reference TRBV5-6 and TRBJ2-3, is as follows: DAGVTQSPTHLIKTRGQQVTLRCSPKSGHDTVSWYQQALGQGPQFIFQYYEEEERQRGNFPDRFSGHQFPNYSSELNVNALLLGDSALYLCASSHSSTDTQYFGPGTRLTVL.

The chain uses TRBV5-1 and TRBJ2-7; 8 bases map to TRBD1. CDR1 is SGHRS, CDR2 YFSETQ, per germline. CDR3 length: 14 residues. J lost 3 bases, V lost 4 bases, and 6 bases had no gene match. Written as DNA, the CDR3 is TGCGCCAGCAGCGGCTGGACAGGGAGCTACGAGCAGTACTTC. Protein product: CASSGWTGSYEQYF. Full variable domain (remainder filled in from reference TRBV5-1 and TRBJ2-7): KAGVTQTPRYLIKTRGQQVTLSCSPISGHRSVSWYQQTPGQGLQFLFEYFSETQRNKGNFPGRFSGRQFSNSRSEMNVSTLELGDSALYLCASSGWTGSYEQYFGPGTRLTVT.

The CDR3 sequence: CASRGARVTEAFF. The DNA of the CDR3 is TGTGCCAGCAGAGGGGCCCGAGTCACTGAAGCTTTCTTT. The chain is built from TRBV12-3 or TRBV12-4 and TRBJ1-1; tentatively, D is TRBD1 (5 bases). V was clipped by 6 bases and J by 4 bases, with 12 bases between them. The CDR3 length is 13 residues.

The chain combines TRBV7-9 with TRBJ2-3, with 10 bases that match TRBD2. The germline V gene has CDR1 SEHNR and CDR2 FQNEAQ (reference sequence). The CDR3 has 15 amino acids. Unmatched junction bases numbered 6, after V lost 5 bases and J lost 4 bases. The chain's CDR3 is CASSRSGGAPDTQYF. The CDR3 DNA sequence: TGTGCCAGCAGCCGGAGCGGGGGGGCCCCAGATACGCAGTATTTT.

The genes are TRBV5-1 and TRBJ2-5; 8 nucleotides align to TRBD1. Per germline, CDR1 SGHRS and CDR2 YFSETQ. The CDR3 is 14 amino acids. Trimming at V came to 4 bases and at J to 3 bases, leaving 5 bases not matched to a gene. The CDR3 sequence is CASSPGTGKETQYF. The CDR3 DNA is TGCGCCAGCAGCCCCGGGACAGGTAAAGAGACCCAGTACTTC.

This sequence joins TRBV6-4 and TRBJ1-5; a weak D match, TRBD1 (6 bases). Per the germline V gene, CDR1 is MRHNA and CDR2 is SNTAGT. This CDR3 comprises 13 residues. The V end was cut by 3 bases, the J end by 7 bases, with 10 bases between. Written as DNA, the CDR3 is TGTGCCAGCAGTGAGGGGGCTGAACAGCCCCAGCATTTT. Translating it yields CASSEGAEQPQHF.

The chain employs TRBV4-2 and TRBJ2-7, with D possibly being TRBD1 (5 bases). V was cut by 0 bases and J by 0 bases, with 15 bases left in between. CDR1 and CDR2 (germline): LGHNA, YNFKEQ. The CDR3 runs 17 residues. The CDR3: CASSQEHPDSRSYEQYF. CDR3 sequence (DNA): TGTGCCAGCAGCCAAGAGCACCCCGACAGCCGCTCCTACGAGCAGTACTTC.

The V gene is TRBV7-3, the J gene TRBJ2-3; 10 positions match TRBD2. V shed 5 bases, J shed 0 bases, and the junction held 11 bases outside the gene matches. The CDR3 is made up of 18 amino acids. Germline V lookup: CDR1 SGHTA, CDR2 FQGTGA. The DNA of the CDR3 is TGTGCCAGCAGCCCCTGGGGTCCTAGCGGGGGTAGCACAGATACGCAGTATTTT. Its protein is CASSPWGPSGGSTDTQYF.

This clone was picked up one time. This sequence joins TRBV6-2 or TRBV6-3 and TRBJ2-2; D is ambiguous. Between the trimmed V and J ends, which lost 0 bases and 0 bases, there was a span of 11 bases. Per germline, CDR1 MNHEY and CDR2 SVGEGT. The CDR3 spans 17 residues. The CDR3 region has the DNA TGTGCCAGCAGTTACTCTTCTGGGCAGACGAACACCGGGGAGCTGTTTTTT. Translating it yields CASSYSSGQTNTGELFF.

The chain employs TRBV19 and TRBJ2-5; 11 bases are a match to TRBD2. This CDR3 contains 17 residues. V lost 0 bases and J lost 4; bases outside the gene matches: 7. The germline gives CDR1 LNHDA, CDR2 SQIVND (reference sequence). CDR3 coding DNA: TGTGCCAGTAGTATAGATAGCGGGGGGGCCCAGGGAGAGACCCAGTACTTC. Translated: CASSIDSGGAQGETQYF. The complete variable domain, with remaining parts taken from reference TRBV19 and TRBJ2-5, reads DGGITQSPKYLFRKEGQNVTLSCEQNLNHDAMYWYRQDPGQGLRLIYYSQIVNDFQKGDIAEGYSVSREKKESFPLTVTSAQKNPTAFYLCASSIDSGGAQGETQYFGPGTRLLVL.

The chain links TRBV11-2 to TRBJ2-1; TRBD1 matches at 9 bases. V shed 1 base, J shed 9 bases, and the junction held 7 bases outside the gene matches. CDR1 is SGHAT and CDR2 is FQNNGV in the germline V gene. CDR3 size: 15 residues. The CDR3 protein is CASSLAGQGFGEQFF. The CDR3 bases are TGTGCCAGCAGCTTAGCGGGACAGGGCTTCGGTGAGCAGTTCTTC.

This rearrangement joins TRBV12-5 to TRBJ2-3; D is perhaps TRBD1 (6 bases). CDR1 is LGHNT, CDR2 FRNRAP, per germline. The CDR3 sequence is 15 residues long. Trimming shortened V by 4 bases and J by 1 base, and 12 bases separated the two germline ends. In nucleotides, the CDR3 is TGTGCTAGTGGTTACAGGGCCGCACGCACAGATACGCAGTATTTT. It encodes CASGYRAARTDTQYF.